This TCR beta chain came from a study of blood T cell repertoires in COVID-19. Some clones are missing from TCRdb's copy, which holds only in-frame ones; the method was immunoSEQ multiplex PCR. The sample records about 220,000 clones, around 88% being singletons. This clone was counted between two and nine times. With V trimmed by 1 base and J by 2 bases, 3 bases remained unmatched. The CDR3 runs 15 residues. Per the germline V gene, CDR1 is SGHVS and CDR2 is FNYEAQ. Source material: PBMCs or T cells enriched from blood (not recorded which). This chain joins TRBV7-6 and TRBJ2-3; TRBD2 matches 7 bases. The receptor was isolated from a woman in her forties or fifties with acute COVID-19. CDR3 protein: CASSLGGRDTDTQYF. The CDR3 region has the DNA TGTGCCAGCAGCTTAGGCGGGAGAGACACAGATACGCAGTATTTT.